This T cell receptor (beta chain) is drawn from a study of PD-L1 blockade in urothelial cancer. Stated time point: pretreatment peripheral blood. Using immunoSEQ multiplex PCR, the repertoire was profiled, and TCRdb retains in-frame clones only, with some absent. The table shows more than 40,000 clones, with around 83% occurring only once. The germline V gene has CDR1 KGHSH and CDR2 LQKENI. This CDR3 is built from 16 residues. V shed 2 bases, J shed 5 bases, and the junction held 4 bases outside the gene matches. This sample comprised PBMCs, obtained around atezolizumab (anti-PD-L1) treatment. The chain links TRBV18 to TRBJ1-5; TRBD1 matches at 12 bases. This TCR was recovered from a man aged 50-60 years with urothelial cancer. CDR3 nucleotide sequence: TGTGCCAGCTCACCATCAGGGACAGGGGGCGATCAGCCCCAGCATTTT. Translated, it gives CASSPSGTGGDQPQHF.